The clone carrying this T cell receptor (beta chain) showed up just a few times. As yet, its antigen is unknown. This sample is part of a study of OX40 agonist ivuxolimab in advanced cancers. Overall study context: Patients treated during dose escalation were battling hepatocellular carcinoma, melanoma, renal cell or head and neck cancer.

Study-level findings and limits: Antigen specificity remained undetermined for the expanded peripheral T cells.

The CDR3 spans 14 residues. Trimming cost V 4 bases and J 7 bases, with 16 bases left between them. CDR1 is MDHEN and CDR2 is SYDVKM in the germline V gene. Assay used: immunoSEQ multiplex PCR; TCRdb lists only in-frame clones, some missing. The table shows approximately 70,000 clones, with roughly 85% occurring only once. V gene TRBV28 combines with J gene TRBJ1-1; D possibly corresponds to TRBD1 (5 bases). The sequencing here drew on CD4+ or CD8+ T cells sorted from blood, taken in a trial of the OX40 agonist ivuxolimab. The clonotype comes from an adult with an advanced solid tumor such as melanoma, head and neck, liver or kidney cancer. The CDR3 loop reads CASSSLRDPFEAFF. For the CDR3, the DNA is TGTGCCAGCAGTTCTCTAAGGGACCCATTTGAAGCTTTCTTT.